The 2 T cell receptor beta chains given below trace back to one sample, sequenced in a study of circulating CD8 cells and anti-PD-1 response in melanoma. The QIAseq Immune Repertoire TCR panel built the libraries from roughly 15 ng of total RNA. MiXCR was run by TCRdb on the reads, yielding one entry per CDR3 protein. The sample has about 580 distinct CDR3 sequences, about 7.3% seen once; the top ten hold more than 7.5%. From live CD3+CD8+TCRalphabeta+ cells, four PD-1 and/or TIGIT subsets were sorted. Sample: CD8+ T cells from PBMCs, taken at baseline or after one month of anti-PD-1 therapy (not recorded which). Receptor source: a human donor with melanoma.

A remark on this clonotype: A much more abundant neighbour one base away suggests this may be a read error. This CDR3 is CSVVAFGGTNYGYTF. In DNA form, the CDR3 reads TGCAGCGTTGTGGCCTTTGGAGGGACTAACTATGGCTACACCTTC. J is TRBJ1-2 and V is TRBV29-1; no definite D call. The V gene's germline CDR1 is SQVTM and CDR2 ANQGSEA. The V gene lost 4 bases and the J gene lost 0 bases, with 15 bases spanning the gap. This CDR3 has 15 residues.

By proportion, this clonotype is medium-sized. The chain joins TRBV19 to TRBJ2-3; D remains unclear. Germline CDR1 is LNHDA and CDR2 is SQIVND (reference sequence). This CDR3 spans 12 amino acids. The germline V and J ends were trimmed by 8 bases and 1 base, with 7 bases remaining between them. Written as DNA, the CDR3 is TGTGCCAGTGTGGACGGCACAGATACGCAGTATTTT. This translates into CASVDGTDTQYF.